This T cell receptor (beta chain) appears in the sequencing data of a study of blood T cells in healthy people across ages. Findings and caveats of the study: Across the age range, TCR beta diversity per million T cells fell in a roughly linear way.

The people who gave samples were healthy Caucasians from Russia, aged roughly 6 to 95. Each sample used at least 6.5 million PBMCs. The second PCR ran about 6 to 11 cycles with a sample-barcoded 5' primer and J-beta primers. TCRdb re-called the 5' RACE reads through MiXCR, storing one row per CDR3 protein. This sample has about 800,000 distinct CDR3 sequences, with approximately 25% found just once. The CDR3 runs 15 residues. With 6 bases removed from V and 0 bases from J, the gap between germline ends came to 13 bases. Germline CDR1 SGHTA, CDR2 FQGNSA. This clonotype was counted only a few times. Its antigen remains unknown. The data also belong to a second study, concerning T cells of mothers and their children. This second study says: cDNA synthesis used all extracted RNA, about 1.6 ug per 15 ul.

This TCR came from a boy aged 10-17 years in good health. The chain carries TRBV7-2 and TRBJ2-3; possible D gene TRBD2, 6 bases. The sample taken for sequencing was blood. The CDR3 nucleotides read TGTGCCAGCAGGCCGGGACTTGGAAGCACAGATACGCAGTATTTT. Translating it yields CASRPGLGSTDTQYF.